This T cell receptor beta chain was observed in a study of T-cell memory formation after mild COVID-19. TCRdb recomputed calls from the 5' RACE reads with MiXCR, one row per CDR3 protein. Among 400,000 or so distinct CDR3 sequences listed, roughly 20% were seen once. This clonotype was observed a handful of times. V was cut by 0 bases and J by 2 bases, with 12 bases left in between. CDR3 length: 15 amino acids. Germline lookup yields CDR1 SGHRS and CDR2 YFSETQ. Sequenced sample: PBMCs or a T cell subset sorted from them (not recorded which). The V call is TRBV5-1, the J call TRBJ2-7, with a possible D match to TRBD1 (6 bases). This receptor was taken from an adult woman who had mild COVID-19 (a few samples of this study predate the infection). Cell type and time point are not known. The CDR3 DNA follows: TGCGCCAGCAGCTTGGTGGGACAAGAGACCTACGAGCAGTACTTC. It translates to CASSLVGQETYEQYF.